This T cell receptor (beta chain) was profiled in a study of T cell changes during pregnancy in multiple sclerosis. TCRdb's table, derived via immunoSEQ multiplex PCR, lists solely in-frame clones and lacks some. Of fewer than 150,000 clones listed, about 95% were seen once; the top ten hold roughly 0.44%. The CDR3 is made up of 17 amino acids. V was clipped by 1 base and J by 5 bases, with 20 bases between them. Germline CDR1 is SGHVS and CDR2 is FNYEAQ. This clone showed up just once. Sample: peripheral blood, taken after pregnancy. This rearrangement joins TRBV7-6 to TRBJ2-5, with D perhaps matching TRBD1 (6 bases). This clonotype was obtained from a female donor with multiple sclerosis, enrolled in a pregnancy study. CDR3 region: CASSLDVGRGSTETQYF. For the CDR3, the DNA is TGTGCCAGCAGCTTAGATGTAGGCAGGGGAAGCACGGAGACCCAGTACTTC.